This T cell receptor (beta chain) came from a study of control samples from healthy donors and cancer patients. With 4 bases removed from V and 4 bases from J, the gap between germline ends came to 11 bases. Germline values: CDR1 MNHEY, CDR2 SVGAGI. There are 14 residues in the CDR3. Generated by immunoSEQ multiplex PCR, the TCRdb table keeps only in-frame clones and is missing some. The data hold about 180,000 clones, with just over 90% observed a single time. The TCR sequence derives from a man aged 25-45 years in good health. Sequencing was carried out using blood. This chain connects TRBV6-5 to TRBJ1-3; no clear D. CDR3 residues: CASSSPEEGNTIYF. The CDR3 nucleotides are TGTGCCAGCAGTTCTCCCGAAGAGGGAAACACCATATATTTT.